This TCR beta chain was recovered during a study of cytomegalovirus exposure and HLA in healthy donors. Study-level results: Researchers reported in a later analysis that common viral pathogens appeared linked to several top clusters. Most TCR sequences were rare, but some public TCRs occurred in many donors.

Germline CDR1 is SGHRS and CDR2 is YFSETQ. The CDR3 runs 14 residues. V was pared by 0 bases and J by 6 bases, with 6 bases of the junction left unmatched. It was with 60 Vbeta and 13 Jbeta primers that the PCR ran. Clones were sequenced by immunoSEQ multiplex PCR, and TCRdb holds only the in-frame ones, with some missing. The data hold more than 150,000 clones, with roughly 87% observed a single time. Details on this clone: Its antigen is unidentified.

The chain joins TRBV5-1 to TRBJ2-7; 7 nucleotides align to TRBD2. This TCR came from a girl under three years old in good health and CMV-seronegative. The sample was PBMCs. In nucleotides, the CDR3 is TGCGCCAGCAGCTTGGTGGCGGGAGCCCTCGAGCAGTACTTC. Its protein is CASSLVAGALEQYF.